Reported below is one TCR beta chain. These data belong to a study of blood T cell repertoires in COVID-19. Study-level background: Sites in the United States, Italy and Spain provided acute and convalescent COVID-19 samples. T cells, B-cell-depleted T cells, or PBMCs provided the cDNA or gDNA that served as material.

V was cut by 4 bases and J by 2 bases, with 21 bases left in between. The germline CDR1 and CDR2 sequences are SGHRS and YFSETQ. There are 17 residues in the CDR3. How the authors handled the data: Amplified reference gene primers provided the basis for estimating nucleated cell counts. Some clones are missing from TCRdb's copy, which holds only in-frame ones; the method was immunoSEQ multiplex PCR. V, J and clone size are those of that table, while D and trimming were read from the DNA. The repertoire holds around 180,000 clones, with approximately 80% as singletons. This sequence joins TRBV5-1 and TRBJ1-2, with D maybe TRBD1 (5 bases). Specimen: peripheral blood. This sequence was found in a human donor in a cohort sampled during active COVID-19. The CDR3 loop is CASSPWGGTSQNYGYTF. The CDR3 DNA reads as TGCGCCAGCAGCCCTTGGGGGGGGACCTCTCAGAACTATGGCTACACCTTC.